Listed here is a single T cell receptor (beta chain). What it binds is not known. The data derive from a study of vaccination effects on CD4 cells after COVID-19. After expansion with viral peptide pools in the ViraFEST assay, antigen-specific CD4+ T cells were sequenced. CD4+ T cells were isolated after 10 days of culture. Among the vaccine recipients, none had a prior SARS-CoV-2 infection, and nucleocapsid antibodies were negative. A few million PBMC were placed in each well, which was supplemented with about 9.3 IU/ml IL-2 and around 10 ug/ml peptides. The CDR3 loop spans 16 amino acids. Germline V gene sequence: CDR1 MNHEY, CDR2 SVGEGT. J lost 4 bases, V lost 5 bases, and 10 bases had no gene match. Assay: immunoSEQ multiplex PCR; the TCRdb copy retains only in-frame clones and omits some. The sample records about 54,000 clones, roughly 80% being singletons.

The clonotype originates from a human donor who received a COVID-19 vaccine. The specimen comprised CD4+ T cells from PBMCs cultured with HCoV-229E spike peptides, sampled before COVID-19 vaccination. The chain joins TRBV6-2 or TRBV6-3 to TRBJ2-2; TRBD2 agrees at 7 bases. The CDR3 sequence: CASSPRLADGTGELFF. The CDR3 DNA follows: TGTGCCAGCAGTCCAAGACTAGCAGACGGCACCGGGGAGCTGTTTTTT.